This is a list of T cell receptor beta chains from one sample in a study of blood T cells in healthy people across ages. Using its own MiXCR run on the 5' RACE reads, TCRdb lists one record per CDR3 protein. The sample consists of around 690,000 distinct CDR3 sequences, 58% of them appearing once. The material sequenced was blood. All receptors derive from a man in his sixties in good health. CDR3s include the opening cysteine and the closing phenylalanine or tryptophan. The D gene is left open where the match is weak. Clone sizes are given selectively: once, few, many, or a class where the clone is expanded.

j_call,cdr3_length,v_call,d_call,clone_size,cdr3_nt,cdr3_aa
TRBJ2-4,14,TRBV12-5,NA,NA,TGTGCTAGTGGTTCCGGACCCGGGGAGAACATTCAGTACTTC,CASGSGPGENIQYF
TRBJ1-1,14,TRBV29-1,NA,NA,TGCAGCGTTTTTCAGGGAACTCAGAACACTGAAGCTTTCTTT,CSVFQGTQNTEAFF
TRBJ2-1,12,TRBV12-3/TRBV12-4,TRBD2,NA,TGTGCCAGCAGTTCTAGCGGGGGGTCTTCGTTCTTC,CASSSSGGSSFF
TRBJ2-7,16,TRBV20-1,TRBD1,few,TGCAGTGCTATCGGACAGGAAAAGACTTACTCCTACGAGCAGTACTTC,CSAIGQEKTYSYEQYF
TRBJ1-4,15,TRBV12-3/TRBV12-4,NA,NA,TGTGCCAGCAGTTTTGCGCAGGCTCACGGTGAAAAACTGTTTTTT,CASSFAQAHGEKLFF
TRBJ1-2,15,TRBV3-1,TRBD1,NA,TGTGCCAGCAGCCAGGACATCGGACAGGTCTATGGCTACACCTTC,CASSQDIGQVYGYTF
TRBJ2-5,14,TRBV5-5,NA,NA,TGTGCCAGCAGCTTGGCTTCCCTCCAAGAGACCCAGTACTTC,CASSLASLQETQYF
TRBJ2-5,18,TRBV5-1,TRBD2,few,TGCGCCAGCAGCCCCATTCCGGGACTAGCGGGGATACAAGAGACCCAGTACTTC,CASSPIPGLAGIQETQYF
TRBJ2-7,16,TRBV5-1,TRBD2,NA,TGCGCCAGCAGCTTGGGACTAGCGGGGGGAGGCCACGAGCAGTACTTC,CASSLGLAGGGHEQYF
TRBJ2-3,18,TRBV20-1,TRBD2,NA,TGCAGTGCTAGAGGAGGACTAGCGGGGGGCCTAAGCACAGATACGCAGTATTTT,CSARGGLAGGLSTDTQYF
TRBJ2-7,15,TRBV20-1,TRBD2,NA,TGCAGTGCTAGAGGGCAAACTAGCGGGGCCTACGAGCAGTACTTC,CSARGQTSGAYEQYF
TRBJ2-1,13,TRBV7-2,NA,NA,TGTGCCAGCAGCGCAGAACAAGAGGGTGAGCAGTTCTTC,CASSAEQEGEQFF
TRBJ1-2,16,TRBV25-1,NA,few,TGTGCCAGCAGTGAATTTGGCGCAGGAGAAGCCTATGGCTACACCTTC,CASSEFGAGEAYGYTF
TRBJ1-6,17,TRBV7-2,NA,few,TGTGCCAGCAGCCAAATGGGGGGAGTAGACTATAATTCACCCCTCCACTTT,CASSQMGGVDYNSPLHF
TRBJ2-5,15,TRBV11-2,TRBD1,NA,TGTGCCAGCAGCTTAGATGGGGACAGGGGAGAGACCCAGTACTTC,CASSLDGDRGETQYF
TRBJ1-2,14,TRBV12-3/TRBV12-4,NA,NA,TGTGCCAGCAGAGCTGGGACGGCAGTGGGTGGCTACACCTTC,CASRAGTAVGGYTF
TRBJ2-3,12,TRBV12-3/TRBV12-4,NA,NA,TGTGCCAGCTGGGGGGGGCCAGATACGCAGTATTTT,CASWGGPDTQYF
TRBJ1-3,15,TRBV7-9,NA,many,TGTGCCAGCAGCACCGATGCTAGAGCTGGAAACACCATATATTTT,CASSTDARAGNTIYF
TRBJ2-7,13,TRBV5-1,NA,few,TGCGCCAGCAGCCCCCGCCTCTACAATGAGCAGTACTTC,CASSPRLYNEQYF
TRBJ1-6,14,TRBV6-1,NA,NA,TGTGCCAGCCTGTGGGCGGCGGAGAATTCACCCCTCCACTTT,CASLWAAENSPLHF
TRBJ1-2,13,TRBV20-1,NA,NA,TGCAGTGCTAGAGGGGGGCGGACCTATGGCTACACCTTC,CSARGGRTYGYTF
TRBJ2-3,17,TRBV20-1,TRBD2,few,TGCAGTGCTCCCGGTTTACTAGCGGGGGGGACCACAGATACGCAGTATTTT,CSAPGLLAGGTTDTQYF
TRBJ2-3,18,TRBV12-3/TRBV12-4,TRBD1,few,TGTGCCAGCAGTCCCAGAACGAGGACAGGGCCCCAGACAGATACGCAGTATTTT,CASSPRTRTGPQTDTQYF
TRBJ1-5,13,TRBV12-3/TRBV12-4,NA,NA,TGTGCCAGCAGTTACAGGTTCAATCAGCCCCAGCATTTT,CASSYRFNQPQHF
TRBJ2-7,11,TRBV10-3,TRBD1,NA,TGTGCCACCGGACAGGGCTACGAGCAGTACTTC,CATGQGYEQYF
TRBJ2-1,15,TRBV5-4,NA,NA,TGTGCCAGCAGCTCTGGACCCAACCCTTACAATGAGCAGTTCTTC,CASSSGPNPYNEQFF
TRBJ1-2,12,TRBV20-1,NA,NA,TGCAGCAGAAACTTCGGATCATATGGCTACACCTTC,CSRNFGSYGYTF
TRBJ2-7,13,TRBV6-5,NA,NA,TGTGCCAGCAGCCAGGGCCCCCTTGATGGGCAGTACTTC,CASSQGPLDGQYF
TRBJ2-1,16,TRBV4-2,TRBD2,few,TGTGCCAGCAGCCAAGAGCCCAGCGGGGGTTACAATGAGCAGTTCTTC,CASSQEPSGGYNEQFF
TRBJ2-1,15,TRBV7-9,TRBD1,NA,TGTGCCAGCAGCGTCTCCGGGACAGGGAGGTCGGAGCAGTTCTTC,CASSVSGTGRSEQFF
TRBJ1-2,14,TRBV3-1,NA,few,TGTGCCAGCAGCCAAGTGGGTCGTTACTATGGCTACACCTTC,CASSQVGRYYGYTF
TRBJ2-5,13,TRBV2,NA,NA,TGTGCCAGCAGTGAACAGGGAATGGAGACCCAGTACTTC,CASSEQGMETQYF
TRBJ1-5,15,TRBV7-2,NA,NA,TGTGCCAGCAGCCCGAATCGACAGAGCAATCAGCCCCAGCATTTT,CASSPNRQSNQPQHF
TRBJ1-2,14,TRBV10-3,NA,few,TGTGCCATCAGTGATGACGGGAGGGGCTATGGCTACACCTTC,CAISDDGRGYGYTF
TRBJ2-7,12,TRBV20-1,NA,NA,TGCAGTGCTAGGACTCAGGGTTCCGAGCAGTACTTC,CSARTQGSEQYF
TRBJ2-1,14,TRBV20-1,NA,NA,TGCAGTGGGACAAATAACAGGGTTCGCAATGAGCAGTTCTTC,CSGTNNRVRNEQFF
TRBJ1-2,12,TRBV29-1,NA,NA,TGCAGCGTTGAAGGCCCGAACCATGGCTACACCTTC,CSVEGPNHGYTF
TRBJ2-5,13,TRBV3-1,NA,NA,TGTGCCAGCAGCCCAATAAGGGGAGAGACCCAGTACTTC,CASSPIRGETQYF
TRBJ2-7,14,TRBV6-5,TRBD2,NA,TGTGCCAGCAGTTGGGGACTAGGATCCTACGAGCAGTACTTC,CASSWGLGSYEQYF
TRBJ2-7,15,TRBV7-2,NA,NA,TGTGCCAGCAGCTTCGGGGCGGGGGCTGTGAGGCCCCAGTACTTC,CASSFGAGAVRPQYF
TRBJ2-1,17,TRBV7-2,TRBD2,NA,TGTGCCAGCAGCTTGATGGCGGGAGCGGGGGTCTACAATGAGCAGTTCTTC,CASSLMAGAGVYNEQFF
TRBJ2-4,15,TRBV11-2,TRBD1,few,TGTGCCAGCAGCTTAGGGGACAGAGCCAAAAACATTCAGTACTTC,CASSLGDRAKNIQYF
TRBJ2-7,13,TRBV2,TRBD1,few,TGTGCCAGCAGGGGGACAGGGTCCCACGAGCAGTACTTC,CASRGTGSHEQYF
TRBJ2-5,13,TRBV24-1,NA,many,TGTGCCACCAGTGCTGGGTACTACAATGAGCAGTACTTC,CATSAGYYNEQYF
TRBJ2-2,16,TRBV20-1,TRBD2,NA,TGCAGTGCTAGAGATGAGGGGAGGGACCACACCGGGGAGCTGTTTTTT,CSARDEGRDHTGELFF
TRBJ2-4,17,TRBV6-5,NA,NA,TGTGCCAGCAGTTACTCGATCAGGGGAGGAACAACAAACATTCAGTACTTC,CASSYSIRGGTTNIQYF
TRBJ2-1,15,TRBV5-4,NA,NA,TGTGCCAGCAGCCCCCCCAAAAGCTCCTACAATGAGCAGTTCTTC,CASSPPKSSYNEQFF
TRBJ1-1,12,TRBV28,NA,NA,TGTGCCAGCAGTCCCGCGGCCTTTGAAGCTTTCTTT,CASSPAAFEAFF
TRBJ1-6,15,TRBV2,NA,few,TGTGCCAGCAGTAGACTCCCCGCCTATAATTCACCCCTCCACTTT,CASSRLPAYNSPLHF